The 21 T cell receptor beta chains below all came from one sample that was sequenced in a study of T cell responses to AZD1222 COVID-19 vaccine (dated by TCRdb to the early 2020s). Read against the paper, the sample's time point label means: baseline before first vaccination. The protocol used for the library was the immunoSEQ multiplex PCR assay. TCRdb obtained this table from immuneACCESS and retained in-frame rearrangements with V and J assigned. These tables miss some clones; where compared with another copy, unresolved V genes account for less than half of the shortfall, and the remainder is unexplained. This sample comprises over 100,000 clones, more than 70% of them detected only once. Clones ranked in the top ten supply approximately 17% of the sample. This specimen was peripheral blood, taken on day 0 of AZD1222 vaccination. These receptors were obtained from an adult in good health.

The CDR3 region is CASTKRSGRADNEQFF. The CDR3 coding sequence is TGTGCCAGTACTAAACGTAGCGGGAGGGCCGACAATGAGCAGTTCTTC. The V gene is TRBV7-9, the J gene TRBJ2-1; 11 bases fit TRBD2. In germline, CDR1 is SEHNR, CDR2 FQNEAQ (reference sequence). This CDR3 has 16 amino acids. Unmatched junction bases numbered 12, after V lost 9 bases and J lost 5 bases.

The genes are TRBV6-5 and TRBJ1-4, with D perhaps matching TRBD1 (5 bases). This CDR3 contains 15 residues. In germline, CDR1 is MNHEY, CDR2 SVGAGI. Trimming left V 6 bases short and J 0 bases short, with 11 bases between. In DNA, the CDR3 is TGTGCCAGCAGACCAGGGATTGCAACTAATGAAAAACTGTTTTTT. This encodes CASRPGIATNEKLFF.

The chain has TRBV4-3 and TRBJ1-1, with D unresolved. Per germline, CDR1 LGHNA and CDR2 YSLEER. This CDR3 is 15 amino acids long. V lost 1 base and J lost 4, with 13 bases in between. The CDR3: CASSQGVRVRTEAFF. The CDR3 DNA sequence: TGCGCCAGCAGCCAAGGGGTTAGGGTGCGCACTGAAGCTTTCTTT.

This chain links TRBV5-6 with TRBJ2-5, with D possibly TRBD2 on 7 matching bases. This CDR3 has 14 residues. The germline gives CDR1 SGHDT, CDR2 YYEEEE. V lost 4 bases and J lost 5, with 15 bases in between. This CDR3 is CASSPVGGRETQYF. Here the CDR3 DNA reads TGTGCCAGCAGCCCCGTCGGGGGGCGTGAGACCCAGTACTTC.

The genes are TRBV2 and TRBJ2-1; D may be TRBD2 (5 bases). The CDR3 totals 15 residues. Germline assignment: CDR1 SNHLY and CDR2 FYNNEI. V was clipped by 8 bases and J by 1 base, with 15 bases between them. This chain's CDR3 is CASPASGSSYNEQFF. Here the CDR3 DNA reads TGTGCCAGCCCTGCGTCGGGGAGTTCCTACAATGAGCAGTTCTTC. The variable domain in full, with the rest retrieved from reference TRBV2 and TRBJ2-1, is EPEVTQTPSHQVTQMGQEVILRCVPISNHLYFYWYRQILGQKVEFLVSFYNNEISEKSEIFDDQFSVERPDGSNFTLKIRSTKLEDSAMYFCASPASGSSYNEQFFGPGTRLTVL.

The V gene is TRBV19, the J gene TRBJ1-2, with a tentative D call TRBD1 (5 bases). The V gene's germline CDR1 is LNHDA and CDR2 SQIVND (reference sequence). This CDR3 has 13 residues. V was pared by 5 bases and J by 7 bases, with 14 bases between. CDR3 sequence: CASSQQGIGGYTF. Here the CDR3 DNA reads TGTGCCAGTAGTCAGCAGGGTATAGGTGGCTACACCTTC.

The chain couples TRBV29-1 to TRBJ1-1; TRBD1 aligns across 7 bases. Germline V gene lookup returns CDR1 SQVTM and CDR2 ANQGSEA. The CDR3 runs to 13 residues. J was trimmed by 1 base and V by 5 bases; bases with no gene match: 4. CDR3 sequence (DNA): TGCAGCGTTCACCCAGGGGGGAACACTGAAGCTTTCTTT. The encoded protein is CSVHPGGNTEAFF.

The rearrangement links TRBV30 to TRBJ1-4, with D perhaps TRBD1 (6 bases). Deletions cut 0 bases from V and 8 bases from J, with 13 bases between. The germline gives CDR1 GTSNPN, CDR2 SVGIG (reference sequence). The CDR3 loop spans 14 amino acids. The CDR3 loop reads CAWSVGGVWEKLFF. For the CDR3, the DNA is TGTGCCTGGAGTGTAGGGGGGGTCTGGGAAAAACTGTTTTTT.

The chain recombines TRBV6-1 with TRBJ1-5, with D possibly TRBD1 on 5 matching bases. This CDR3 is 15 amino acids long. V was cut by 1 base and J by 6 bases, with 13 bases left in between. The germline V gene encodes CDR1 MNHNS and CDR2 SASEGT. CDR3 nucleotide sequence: TGTGCCAGCAGTGAAGGTCGTCCGGGGCTTCAGCCCCAGCATTTT. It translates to CASSEGRPGLQPQHF.

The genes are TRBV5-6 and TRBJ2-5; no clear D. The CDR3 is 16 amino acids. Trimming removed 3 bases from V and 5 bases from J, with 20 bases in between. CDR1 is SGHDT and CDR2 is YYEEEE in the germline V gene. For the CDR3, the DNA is TGTGCCAGCAGCTCCAACCAAATTCAACAGACGGAGACCCAGTACTTC. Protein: CASSSNQIQQTETQYF.

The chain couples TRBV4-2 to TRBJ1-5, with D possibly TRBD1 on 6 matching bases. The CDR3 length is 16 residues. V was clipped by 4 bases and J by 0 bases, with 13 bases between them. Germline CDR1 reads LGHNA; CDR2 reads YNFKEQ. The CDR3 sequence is CASSPRTDYSNQPQHF. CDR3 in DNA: TGTGCCAGCAGCCCTCGGACAGATTATAGCAATCAGCCCCAGCATTTT.

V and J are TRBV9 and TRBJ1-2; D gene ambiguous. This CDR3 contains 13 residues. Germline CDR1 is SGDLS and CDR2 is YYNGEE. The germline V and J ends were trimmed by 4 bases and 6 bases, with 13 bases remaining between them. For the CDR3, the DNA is TGTGCCAGCAGCCCTTGGGCCGCGGATGGCTACACCTTC. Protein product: CASSPWAADGYTF. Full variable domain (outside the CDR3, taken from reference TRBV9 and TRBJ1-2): DSGVTQTPKHLITATGQRVTLRCSPRSGDLSVYWYQQSLDQGLQFLIQYYNGEERAKGNILERFSAQQFPDLHSELNLSSLELGDSALYFCASSPWAADGYTFGSGTRLTVV.

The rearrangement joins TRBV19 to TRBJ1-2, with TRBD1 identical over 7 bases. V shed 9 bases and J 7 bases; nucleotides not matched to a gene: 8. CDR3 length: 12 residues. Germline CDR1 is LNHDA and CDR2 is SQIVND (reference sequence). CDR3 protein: CASRHRGGGYTF. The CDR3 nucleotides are TGTGCCAGCCGGCACAGGGGAGGTGGCTACACCTTC.

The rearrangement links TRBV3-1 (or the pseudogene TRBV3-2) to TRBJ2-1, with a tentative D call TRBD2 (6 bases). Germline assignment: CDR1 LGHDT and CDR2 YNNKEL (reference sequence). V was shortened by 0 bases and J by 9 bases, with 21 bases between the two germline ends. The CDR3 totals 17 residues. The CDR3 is CASSQEERFRGTGEQFF. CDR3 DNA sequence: TGTGCCAGCAGCCAAGAGGAACGATTTCGGGGGACCGGTGAGCAGTTCTTC.

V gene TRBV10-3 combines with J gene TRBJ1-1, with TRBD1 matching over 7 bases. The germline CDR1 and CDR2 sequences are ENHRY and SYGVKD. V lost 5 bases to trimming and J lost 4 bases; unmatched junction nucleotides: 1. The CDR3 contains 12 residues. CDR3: CAISTGVTEAFF. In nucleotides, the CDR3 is TGTGCCATCAGTACAGGGGTCACTGAAGCTTTCTTT.

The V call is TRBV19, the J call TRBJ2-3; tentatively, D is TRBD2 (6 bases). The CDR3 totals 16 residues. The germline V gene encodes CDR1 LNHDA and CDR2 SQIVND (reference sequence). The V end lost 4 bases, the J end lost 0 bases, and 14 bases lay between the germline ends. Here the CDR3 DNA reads TGTGCCAGTAGTAGAATAGCGGCACCTAGCACAGATACGCAGTATTTT. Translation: CASSRIAAPSTDTQYF.

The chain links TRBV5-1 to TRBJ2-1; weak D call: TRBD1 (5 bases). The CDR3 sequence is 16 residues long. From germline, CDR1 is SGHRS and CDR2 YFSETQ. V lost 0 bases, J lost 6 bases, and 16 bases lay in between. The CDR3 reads CASSLASRTPSNEQFF. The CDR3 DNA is TGCGCCAGCAGCTTGGCCTCCAGGACACCGTCCAATGAGCAGTTCTTC.

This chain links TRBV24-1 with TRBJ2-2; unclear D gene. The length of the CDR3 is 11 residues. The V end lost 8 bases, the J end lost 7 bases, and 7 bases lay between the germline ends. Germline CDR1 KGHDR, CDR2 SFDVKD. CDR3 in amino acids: CATTDGGELFF. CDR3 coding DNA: TGTGCCACCACCGACGGCGGGGAGCTGTTTTTT.

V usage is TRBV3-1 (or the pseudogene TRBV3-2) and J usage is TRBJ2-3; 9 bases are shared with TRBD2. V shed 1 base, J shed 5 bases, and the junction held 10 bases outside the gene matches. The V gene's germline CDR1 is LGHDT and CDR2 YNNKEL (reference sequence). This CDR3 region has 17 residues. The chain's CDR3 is CASSQGWAGGAQDTQYF. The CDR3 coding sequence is TGTGCCAGCAGCCAAGGTTGGGCGGGAGGGGCCCAAGATACGCAGTATTTT.

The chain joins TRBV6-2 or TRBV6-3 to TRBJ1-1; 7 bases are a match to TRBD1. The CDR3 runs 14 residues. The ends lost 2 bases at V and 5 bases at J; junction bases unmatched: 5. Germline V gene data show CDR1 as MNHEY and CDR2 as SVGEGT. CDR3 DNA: TGTGCCAGCAGTTACCCGACAGGGAATACTGAAGCTTTCTTT. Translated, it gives CASSYPTGNTEAFF.

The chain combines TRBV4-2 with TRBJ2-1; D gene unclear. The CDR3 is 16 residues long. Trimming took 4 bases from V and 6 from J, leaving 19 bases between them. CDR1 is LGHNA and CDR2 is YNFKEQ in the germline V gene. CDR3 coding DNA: TGTGCCAGCAGCCTCGTAGCACCCAGCCTTGGCAATGAGCAGTTCTTC. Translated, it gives CASSLVAPSLGNEQFF.